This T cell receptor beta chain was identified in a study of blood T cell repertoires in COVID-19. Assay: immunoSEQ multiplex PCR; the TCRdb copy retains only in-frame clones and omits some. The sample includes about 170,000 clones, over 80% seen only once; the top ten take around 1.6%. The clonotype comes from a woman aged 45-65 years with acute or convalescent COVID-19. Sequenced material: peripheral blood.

In nucleotides, the CDR3 is TGTGCCAGCAGCCTCGACAGGGGGTTTTACGAGCAGTACTTC. Translated, it gives CASSLDRGFYEQYF. This chain connects TRBV6-2 or TRBV6-3 to TRBJ2-7; 9 bases map to TRBD1. V gave up 6 bases and J gave up 4 bases; unmatched junction bases: 7. The CDR3 loop spans 14 amino acids. The germline CDR1 and CDR2 sequences are MNHEY and SVGEGT.